This T cell receptor beta chain was recorded in a study of blood T cell repertoires in COVID-19. The CDR3 totals 15 residues. CDR1 and CDR2 (germline): SGHTA, FQGNSA. With 1 base clipped from V and 10 bases from J, the junction kept 8 bases outside the gene matches. TCRdb's copy holds only in-frame clones and misses some; the assay was immunoSEQ multiplex PCR. The sample consists of roughly 170,000 clones, more than 80% of them appearing once. Material: peripheral blood. The clonotype was recovered from a human donor in a cohort sampled during active COVID-19. The V gene is TRBV7-2, the J gene TRBJ2-4; 9 positions agree with TRBD1. The CDR3 spells CASSLDTGTGRIQYF. Here the CDR3 DNA reads TGTGCCAGCAGCTTAGACACCGGGACAGGGCGGATTCAGTACTTC.